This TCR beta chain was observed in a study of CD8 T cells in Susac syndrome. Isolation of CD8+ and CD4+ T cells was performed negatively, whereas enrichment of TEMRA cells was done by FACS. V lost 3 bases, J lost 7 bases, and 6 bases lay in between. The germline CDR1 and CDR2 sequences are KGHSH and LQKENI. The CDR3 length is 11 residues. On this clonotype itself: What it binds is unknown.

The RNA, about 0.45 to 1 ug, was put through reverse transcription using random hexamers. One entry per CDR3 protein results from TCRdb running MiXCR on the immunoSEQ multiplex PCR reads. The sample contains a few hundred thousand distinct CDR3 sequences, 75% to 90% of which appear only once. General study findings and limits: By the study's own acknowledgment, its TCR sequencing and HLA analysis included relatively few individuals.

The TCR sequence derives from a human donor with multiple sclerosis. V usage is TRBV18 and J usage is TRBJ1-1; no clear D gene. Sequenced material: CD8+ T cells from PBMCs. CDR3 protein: CASSPGDEAFF. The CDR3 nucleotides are TGTGCCAGCTCACCGGGAGATGAAGCTTTCTTT.